This entry features one TCR beta chain sequence. This clone appeared a few times. What this receptor recognizes is not known. No qualities accompany the bases; no much larger clone lies one base away. Separate from the roughly 650-subject first cohort, the validation cohort of 95 to 150 subjects was the group to which the donors belonged. The CDR3 runs 16 amino acids, cysteine and phenylalanine included. Just the 48-base CDR3 DNA is kept, in frame starting at base 1. From a lookup of the germline V gene (reference sequence), CDR1 and CDR2 are LNHDA and SQIVND. V and J are truncated by 6 bases and 4 bases respectively, leaving an intervening sequence of 21 bases. The library came from the immunoSEQ multiplex PCR assay. The published analysis was carried out like this. A statistical classification framework was developed to diagnose cytomegalovirus status using the catalog of TCR beta chain sequences. This is the immuneACCESS table as TCRdb keeps it, with only in-frame sequences that have V and J called. A part of the clones is gone; compared with another copy, unresolved V genes explain less than half, and the rest is unexplained. V, J and clone size were drawn from that table, and D and trimming were deduced from the DNA. This sample is represented by 150,000 to 200,000 clones; more than 70% of them were singletons. The ten most abundant clones make up about 10% of the sample.

This sample was taken from a study of cytomegalovirus exposure and HLA in healthy donors (dated by TCRdb to the late 2010s). About the full investigation: According to a later analysis, one platform produced both the 120 validation repertoires and the 670 or so repertoires of the first cohort. The aim of the study was to test whether cataloging public T cell receptors could identify signatures of past pathogen exposure. Along with the approximately 700-subject first cohort, a separate validation cohort of around 120 different subjects was used. To predict cytomegalovirus infection status, the study brought together high-throughput TCR immunosequencing, statistical association of individual TCRs with disease status, and machine learning. Study-wide conclusions, independent of this receptor: The authors suggested that the approach could potentially be generalized to other disease states and immunological phenotypes. Of the cluster scores, roughly 93% were above 0 in a later analysis, which found that TCRs clustered in the first cohort also tended to co-occur in the approximately 120 validation repertoires. The study listed 170 or so TCR beta chains as associated with cytomegalovirus. A few of the identified cytomegalovirus-associated TCR beta chains were confirmed in vitro to be specific for cytomegalovirus antigens. Most TCR sequences were observed very rarely across donors, whereas some public TCRs were present in many individuals. All 120 repertoires were used to score co-occurrence in the validation cohort in a later analysis, because that analysis had no HLA typing for the cohort. The classifier was reported to diagnose cytomegalovirus status with high specificity and sensitivity in both the original cohort and the validation cohort.

The sequence was obtained from a young man in good health and CMV-seropositive. Sample: PBMCs. The V and J segments used are TRBV19 and TRBJ2-5; the D region possibly corresponds to TRBD2 (7 bases align). The DNA sequence follows: TGTGCCAGTAGGCTGTATGGGGGGGCTCCCCTAGAGACCCAGTACTTC. It translates as CASRLYGGAPLETQYF.